Listed here is a single TCR beta chain. These data belong to a study of OX40 agonist ivuxolimab in advanced cancers. The germline CDR1 and CDR2 sequences are MDHEN and SYDVKM. V dropped 3 bases and J dropped 1; count of bases not matched to a gene: 8. This CDR3 spans 16 amino acids. Only in-frame clones appear in the TCRdb table, and some are missing; sequencing was by immunoSEQ multiplex PCR. The data contain 80,000 to 85,000 clones, around four fifths of them singletons. Specimen: CD4+ or CD8+ T cells sorted from blood, collected in a trial of the OX40 agonist ivuxolimab. The chain couples TRBV28 to TRBJ1-2, with 7 bases aligning to TRBD1. The sequence derives from an adult with an advanced solid tumor such as melanoma, head and neck, liver or kidney cancer. CDR3 amino acids: CASSFQGGLSNYGYTF. Written as DNA, the CDR3 is TGTGCCAGCAGTTTCCAGGGGGGGCTTAGTAACTATGGCTACACCTTC.